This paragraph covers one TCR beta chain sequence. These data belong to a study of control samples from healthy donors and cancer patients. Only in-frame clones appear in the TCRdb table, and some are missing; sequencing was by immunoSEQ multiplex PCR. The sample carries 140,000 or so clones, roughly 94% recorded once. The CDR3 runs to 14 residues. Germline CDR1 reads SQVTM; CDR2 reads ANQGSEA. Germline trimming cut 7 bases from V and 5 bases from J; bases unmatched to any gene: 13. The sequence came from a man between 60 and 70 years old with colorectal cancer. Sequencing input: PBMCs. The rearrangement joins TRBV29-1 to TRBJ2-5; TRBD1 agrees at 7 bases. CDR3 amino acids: CSARHRGLQETQYF. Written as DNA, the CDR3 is TGCAGCGCCCGTCACAGGGGCCTGCAGGAGACCCAGTACTTC.